The subject of this entry is one TCR beta chain. Its target is unknown. The record originates from a study of cytomegalovirus exposure and HLA in healthy donors. Findings and limits, study-wide: Later examination showed HLA-associated TCR beta chains had greater clonal expansion than equally common others. Researchers counted around 150 TCR beta chains as cytomegalovirus-associated.

The PCR had 60 Vbeta and 13 Jbeta primers. Generated by immunoSEQ multiplex PCR, the TCRdb table keeps only in-frame clones and is missing some. The sample records about 98,000 clones, roughly 70% being singletons. The sample consisted of PBMCs. The TCR sequence derives from a man aged 50 to 59 in good health and CMV-seronegative.

This chain's CDR3 is CASSAPGQGVTEAFF. In DNA, the CDR3 is TGTGCCAGCAGTGCCCCGGGACAGGGGGTCACTGAAGCTTTCTTT. The chain employs TRBV6-6 and TRBJ1-1, with 11 bases lining up with TRBD1. V shed 5 bases and J 4 bases; nucleotides not matched to a gene: 6. Germline V CDR1 and CDR2: MNHNY, SVGAGI (reference sequence). The CDR3 is made up of 15 amino acids.